In this sample, the clone carrying this T cell receptor beta chain turned up a few times. The antigen is unknown. This record comes from a study of beta chain features in type 1 diabetes. The wider study: Analysis included around 110,000,000 sorted cells drawn from all samples. Study conclusions and caveats: Patients with Type 1 diabetes showed moderately but significantly shorter TCRB CDR3s in all four CD4+ subsets.

Expressed TCRB transcripts were sequenced because the entire RNA isolate underwent reverse transcription. Some 4 million reads on average were seen across naive, central memory and regulatory T cell samples. The table came from immunoSEQ multiplex PCR; TCRdb's copy has only in-frame clones and leaves some out. Here the sample spans under 850,000 clones, about an eighth being singletons. In total, each donor contributed a single heparinised blood draw that averaged approximately 0.12 L. Sorted cells reached over 95% purity in every population. The CDR3 covers 14 residues. Germline CDR1 MNHEY, CDR2 SMNVEV (reference sequence). Trimming removed 5 bases at V and 0 bases at J, with 11 bases between.

What was sequenced was naive CD4+ T cells from blood. This chain links TRBV27 with TRBJ2-7, with TRBD1 as a possible D gene (5 bases). This clonotype originated in a man aged 18 to 30 with type 1 diabetes. In nucleotides, the CDR3 is TGTGCCAGCAGTGCCGAACAGGTCTCCTACGAGCAGTACTTC. This codes for CASSAEQVSYEQYF.